The clone carrying this TCR beta chain was detected ten times or more. Antigen specificity is unknown. Trimming pared 1 base from V and 6 bases from J, leaving 19 bases between. The germline gives CDR1 SGHDN, CDR2 FVKESK. CDR3 length: 16 amino acids. The sample is drawn from a study of T cell repertoires in cytomegalovirus infection. Study results and caveats: CMV carriers with the relevant HLA were identified by cumulative public TCR beta family frequency.

TCRdb reanalysed the reads using MiXCR and keeps one entry per CDR3 protein. The sample includes about 310,000 distinct CDR3 sequences, about a tenth of them seen just once. Specimen: PBMCs. This receptor was obtained from a human donor in good health (CMV status not recorded). Some clones in this sample may be carry-over from other donors' samples. The chain employs TRBV14 and TRBJ2-7; the D is unclear. Here the CDR3 reads CASSQARVDLKAEQYF. The CDR3 DNA follows: TGTGCCAGCAGCCAAGCTCGGGTCGACCTGAAGGCCGAGCAGTACTTC.